This passage covers 4 T cell receptor beta chains from one sample sequenced in a study of T-cell memory formation after mild COVID-19. Each CDR3 protein gets one entry after TCRdb re-called the 5' RACE reads with MiXCR. The sample includes some 160,000 distinct CDR3 sequences, less than 40% seen only once; the top ten take more than 10%. Sample: PBMCs or a T cell subset sorted from them (not recorded which). These receptors were obtained from an adult woman who had mild COVID-19 (a few samples of this study predate the infection). Cell type and time point are not known.

The chain has TRBV2 and TRBJ1-1; the D is unclear. CDR3 length equals 12 residues. V gave up 6 bases and J gave up 8 bases, with 13 bases separating them. Germline CDR1 SNHLY, CDR2 FYNNEI. CDR3 in DNA: TGTGCCAGCAGCCTACCCGGATTAGAAGCTTTCTTT. This translates into CASSLPGLEAFF.

V and J are TRBV19 and TRBJ1-5; D unresolved. This CDR3 region has 15 residues. Germline assignment: CDR1 LNHDA and CDR2 SQIVND (reference sequence). V lost 6 bases and J 2 bases, leaving 14 bases between the germline ends. The chain's CDR3 is CASRDVSTGNQPQHF. In DNA, the CDR3 is TGTGCCAGTAGGGACGTTTCCACAGGCAATCAGCCCCAGCATTTT.

The V and J genes are TRBV15 and TRBJ2-4; D uncertain. Germline CDR1 and CDR2: LNHNV and YYDKDF (reference sequence). Trimming took 1 base from V and 5 from J, leaving 9 bases between them. This CDR3 contains 14 residues. The DNA for the CDR3 is TGTGCCACCAGCAGAGGACATGACGAAAACATTCAGTACTTC. This codes for CATSRGHDENIQYF.

This chain links TRBV27 with TRBJ1-4, with TRBD1 identical over 8 bases. Germline-derived CDR1 and CDR2 are MNHEY and SMNVEV (reference sequence). The CDR3 has 15 amino acids. The junction had 5 bases not matched to a gene; V was cut back by 4 bases and J by 4 bases. The CDR3 protein is CASSYTGGVNEKLFF. The CDR3 DNA is TGTGCCAGCAGTTATACAGGGGGGGTTAATGAAAAACTGTTTTTT. The entire variable domain, with the rest obtained from reference TRBV27 and TRBJ1-4, is as follows: EAQVTQNPRYLITVTGKKLTVTCSQNMNHEYMSWYRQDPGLGLRQIYYSMNVEVTDKGDVPEGYKVSRKEKRNFPLILESPSPNQTSLYFCASSYTGGVNEKLFFGSGTQLSVL.